A selection of T cell receptor beta chains follows, all from one sample in a study of blood T cell repertoires in COVID-19. Profiling relied on immunoSEQ multiplex PCR, and the TCRdb table lists in-frame clones only, not all of them. The data contain about 100,000 clones, more than 70% of them singletons. Material for sequencing was peripheral blood. These TCRs come from a woman aged 80 or older with acute or convalescent COVID-19. Both conserved end residues are part of each CDR3. D genes are given only for firm matches. Expanded clones are given a class, and other clones once, few, many or no size at all.

clone size	V gene	CDR3 length	J gene	D gene	CDR3 protein	CDR3 DNA
few	TRBV7-9	14	TRBJ2-5	.	CASSKPGSVKTQYF	TGTGCCAGCAGTAAACCAGGGTCAGTAAAGACCCAGTACTTC
.	TRBV6-5	14	TRBJ1-4	.	CASSKQGRDEKLFF	TGTGCCAGCAGCAAACAGGGAAGGGATGAAAAACTGTTTTTT
.	TRBV24-1	13	TRBJ1-4	.	CATSDPYNEKLFF	TGTGCCACCAGTGACCCTTATAATGAAAAACTGTTTTTT
.	TRBV6-2/TRBV6-3	15	TRBJ1-5	TRBD1	CASSRPGTGNQPQHF	TGTGCCAGCAGTCGACCCGGGACAGGCAATCAGCCCCAGCATTTT
.	TRBV7-9	16	TRBJ1-6	TRBD1	CASSLDPGGYNSPLHF	TGTGCCAGCAGCTTAGACCCAGGGGGGTATAATTCACCCCTCCACTTT
.	TRBV25-1	15	TRBJ2-7	TRBD2	CASSDPTSGSYEQYF	TGTGCCAGCAGTGATCCAACTAGCGGTTCCTACGAGCAGTACTTC
.	TRBV18	15	TRBJ1-5	TRBD1	CASSPSQGAGQPQHF	TGTGCCAGCTCACCGAGCCAGGGGGCCGGTCAGCCCCAGCATTTT
.	TRBV25-1	17	TRBJ2-3	.	CASSEYWGAGGTDTQYF	TGTGCCAGCAGTGAATATTGGGGCGCCGGAGGCACAGATACGCAGTATTTT
.	TRBV28	15	TRBJ1-3	TRBD1	CASSVQGISGNTIYF	TGTGCCAGCAGTGTACAGGGGATCTCTGGAAACACCATATATTTT
.	TRBV5-4	15	TRBJ2-3	TRBD2	CASSPGGPSTDTQYF	TGTGCCAGCAGCCCGGGGGGGCCGAGCACAGATACGCAGTATTTT
.	TRBV11-2	13	TRBJ2-1	TRBD1	CASGTGIYNEQFF	TGTGCCAGTGGGACAGGGATCTACAATGAGCAGTTCTTC
.	TRBV28	15	TRBJ2-2	TRBD1	CASSTGVGWTGELFF	TGTGCCAGCAGCACAGGGGTTGGATGGACCGGGGAGCTGTTTTTT
.	TRBV3-1/TRBV3-2	14	TRBJ1-2	TRBD1	CASSLRQGLYGYTF	TGTGCCAGCAGCCTTCGACAGGGACTTTATGGCTACACCTTC
.	TRBV2	16	TRBJ2-3	.	CASSGGVGGATDTQYF	TGTGCCAGCAGTGGGGGTGTAGGGGGAGCCACAGATACGCAGTATTTT
.	TRBV5-4	18	TRBJ1-1	TRBD1	CASSLNLGTGNRFTEAFF	TGTGCCAGCAGCTTGAACCTCGGGACAGGGAATCGGTTCACTGAAGCTTTCTTT